This T cell receptor beta chain was profiled in a study of cytomegalovirus exposure and HLA in healthy donors. Amplification used 60 Vbeta primers and 13 Jbeta primers. Using immunoSEQ multiplex PCR, the repertoire was profiled, and TCRdb retains in-frame clones only, with some absent. This table has 100,000 or so clones, less than 85% appearing once. Germline loops: CDR1 MGHRA, CDR2 YSYEKL. The CDR3 totals 14 residues. Note on this clone: Germline and junction disagree at one end, which may indicate a read error.

Sequenced material: PBMCs. The rearrangement uses TRBV4-1 and TRBJ1-2; D might be TRBD1 (5 bases). The clonotype was recovered from a man aged 35 to 55 in good health and CMV-seronegative. The CDR3 sequence is CASNQDPPGRGYTF. CDR3 nucleotides: TGCGCCAGCAACCAAGATCCGCCAGGGCGCGGCTACACCTTC.